Shown below are 9 T cell receptor beta chains from a single sample sequenced in a study of OX40 agonist ivuxolimab in advanced cancers. Libraries were prepared by immunoSEQ multiplex PCR; TCRdb keeps only in-frame clonotypes and omits some of them. The sample contains about 80,000 clones, around 84% of which appear only once. The source was CD4+ or CD8+ T cells sorted from blood, collected in a trial of the OX40 agonist ivuxolimab. Receptors were obtained from an adult with an advanced solid tumor such as melanoma, head and neck, liver or kidney cancer.

This clone has only one observation. This chain connects TRBV28 to TRBJ1-2, with D perhaps TRBD1 (6 bases). Deletions cut 2 bases from V and 1 base from J, with 8 bases between. The germline CDR1 and CDR2 sequences are MDHEN and SYDVKM. The length of the CDR3 is 14 residues. The chain's CDR3 is CASSLAQGNYGYTF. The CDR3 DNA reads as TGTGCCAGCAGTTTAGCACAGGGTAACTATGGCTACACCTTC.

V usage is TRBV28 and J usage is TRBJ2-1; 7 bases line up with TRBD2. Germline-derived CDR1 and CDR2 are MDHEN and SYDVKM. V shed 2 bases, J shed 0 bases, and the junction held 7 bases outside the gene matches. This CDR3 region has 17 residues. CDR3 amino acids: CASSLIPGGSSYNEQFF. The CDR3 nucleotides are TGTGCCAGCAGTTTAATTCCCGGGGGGAGCTCCTACAATGAGCAGTTCTTC.

The chain has TRBV7-2 and TRBJ2-1, with TRBD2 matching over 15 bases. Germline CDR1 and CDR2: SGHTA and FQGNSA. The junction had 2 bases not matched to a gene; V was cut back by 5 bases and J by 0 bases. CDR3 length: 17 amino acids. The CDR3 protein is CASSGTSGRTSYNEQFF. The CDR3 DNA follows: TGTGCCAGCAGCGGGACTAGCGGGAGGACCTCCTACAATGAGCAGTTCTTC. Looking up the rest from reference TRBV7-2 and TRBJ2-1 gives the full variable domain: GAGVSQSPSNKVTEKGKDVELRCDPISGHTALYWYRQSLGQGLEFLIYFQGNSAPDKSGLPSDRFSAERTGGSVSTLTIQRTQQEDSAVYLCASSGTSGRTSYNEQFFGPGTRLTVL.

The CDR3 DNA follows: TGTGCCAGCAGCTGGAGTTATATAGCGGGGGTCACAGATACGCAGTATTTT. Amino acid sequence: CASSWSYIAGVTDTQYF. V usage is TRBV7-2 and J usage is TRBJ2-3, with TRBD2 matching 9 bases. CDR1 is SGHTA and CDR2 is FQGNSA in the germline V gene. This CDR3 spans 17 amino acids. Losses at the gene ends were 4 bases for V and 2 bases for J; bases not matched to a gene: 10.

This clone came up a few times. The rearrangement uses TRBV10-1 and TRBJ2-1; 7 positions match TRBD2. This CDR3 is built from 13 residues. V lost 4 bases, J lost 7 bases, and 4 bases stayed unmatched. Germline CDR1 is WNHNN and CDR2 is SYGVQD (reference sequence). The CDR3 is CASSVTGGNEQFF. CDR3 nucleotides: TGCGCCAGCAGTGTAACCGGGGGGAATGAGCAGTTCTTC.

This sequence joins TRBV10-2 and TRBJ1-5; D possibly corresponds to TRBD1 (5 bases). Deletions cut 9 bases from V and 4 bases from J, with 19 bases between. The CDR3 has 15 amino acids. Germline CDR1 reads WSHSY; CDR2 reads SAAADI. The CDR3 nucleotides read TGCGCCAGTGTGGAGGGGAACAGTGGGAATCAGCCCCAGCATTTT. Encoded protein: CASVEGNSGNQPQHF.

The CDR3 sequence: CASSFAEPYEQYF. CDR3 nucleotides: TGTGCCAGCAGCTTCGCGGAACCCTACGAGCAGTACTTC. V gene TRBV11-2 combines with J gene TRBJ2-7; no reliable D call. CDR1 and CDR2 (germline): SGHAT, FQNNGV. The V end was cut by 3 bases, the J end by 2 bases, with 8 bases between. The CDR3 loop spans 13 amino acids.

The chain couples TRBV7-9 to TRBJ1-4; D call uncertain. CDR1 SEHNR and CDR2 FQNEAQ come from the germline V gene (reference sequence). The CDR3 length is 13 residues. V was clipped by 3 bases and J by 2 bases, with 4 bases between them. The CDR3 sequence is CASSFGTNEKLFF. In DNA, the CDR3 is TGTGCCAGCAGCTTCGGCACTAATGAAAAACTGTTTTTT. Supplemented by reference TRBV7-9 and TRBJ1-4, the full variable domain reads DTGVSQNPRHKITKRGQNVTFRCDPISEHNRLYWYRQTLGQGPEFLTYFQNEAQLEKSRLLSDRFSAERPKGSFSTLEIQRTEQGDSAMYLCASSFGTNEKLFFGSGTQLSVL.

This chain joins TRBV14 and TRBJ2-2; tentatively, D is TRBD1 (5 bases). Germline CDR1 SGHDN, CDR2 FVKESK. The CDR3 runs to 15 residues. The V end was cut by 3 bases, the J end by 5 bases, with 13 bases between. CDR3 in DNA: TGTGCCAGCAGCCAGGGGCAGTTAAAAACCGGGGAGCTGTTTTTT. Protein product: CASSQGQLKTGELFF.